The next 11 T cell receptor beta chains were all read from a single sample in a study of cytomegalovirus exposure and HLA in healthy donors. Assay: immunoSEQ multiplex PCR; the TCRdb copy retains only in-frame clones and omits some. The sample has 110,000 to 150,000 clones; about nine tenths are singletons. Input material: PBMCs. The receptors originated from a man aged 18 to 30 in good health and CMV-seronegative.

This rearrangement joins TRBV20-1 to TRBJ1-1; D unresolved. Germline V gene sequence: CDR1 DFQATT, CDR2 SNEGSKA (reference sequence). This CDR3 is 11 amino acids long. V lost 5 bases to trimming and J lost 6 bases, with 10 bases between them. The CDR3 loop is CSALYRPEAFF. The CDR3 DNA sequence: TGCAGTGCTTTGTACAGACCTGAAGCTTTCTTT.

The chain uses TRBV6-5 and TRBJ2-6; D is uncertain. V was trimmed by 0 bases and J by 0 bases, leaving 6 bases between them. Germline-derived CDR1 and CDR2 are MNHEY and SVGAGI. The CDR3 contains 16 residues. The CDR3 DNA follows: TGTGCCAGCAGTTACTCTCCGAGCTCTGGGGCCAACGTCCTGACTTTC. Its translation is CASSYSPSSGANVLTF.

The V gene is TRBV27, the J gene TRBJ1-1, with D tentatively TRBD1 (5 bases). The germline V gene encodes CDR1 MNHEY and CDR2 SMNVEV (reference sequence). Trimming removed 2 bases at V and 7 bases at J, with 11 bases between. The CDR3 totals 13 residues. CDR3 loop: CASSLGTGIEAFF. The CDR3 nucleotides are TGTGCCAGCAGTTTAGGCACAGGAATTGAAGCTTTCTTT.

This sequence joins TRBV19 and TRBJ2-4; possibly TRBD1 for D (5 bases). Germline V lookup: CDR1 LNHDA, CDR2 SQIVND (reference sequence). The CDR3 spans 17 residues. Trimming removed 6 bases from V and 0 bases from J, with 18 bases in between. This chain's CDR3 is CASSTDTGLGAKNIQYF. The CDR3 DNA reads TGTGCCAGTAGCACCGACACAGGTTTGGGAGCCAAAAACATTCAGTACTTC. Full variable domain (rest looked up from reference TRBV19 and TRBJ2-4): DGGITQSPKYLFRKEGQNVTLSCEQNLNHDAMYWYRQDPGQGLRLIYYSQIVNDFQKGDIAEGYSVSREKKESFPLTVTSAQKNPTAFYLCASSTDTGLGAKNIQYFGAGTRLSVL.

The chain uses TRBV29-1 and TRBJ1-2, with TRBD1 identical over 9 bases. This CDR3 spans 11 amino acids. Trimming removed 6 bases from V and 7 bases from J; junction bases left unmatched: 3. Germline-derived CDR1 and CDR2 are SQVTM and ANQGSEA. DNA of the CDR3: TGCAGCGTCAGGACAGGGGCTGGCTACACCTTC. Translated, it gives CSVRTGAGYTF. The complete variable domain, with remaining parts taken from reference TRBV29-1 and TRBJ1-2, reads SAVISQKPSRDICQRGTSLTIQCQVDSQVTMMFWYRQQPGQSLTLIATANQGSEATYESGFVIDKFPISRPNLTFSTLTVSNMSPEDSSIYLCSVRTGAGYTFGSGTRLTVV.

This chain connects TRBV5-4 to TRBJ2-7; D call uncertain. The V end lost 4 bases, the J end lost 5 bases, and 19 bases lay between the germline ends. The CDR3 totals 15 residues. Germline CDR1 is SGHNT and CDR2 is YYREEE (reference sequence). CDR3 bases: TGTGCCAGCAGCCAAGAGGTGGGTAGTTCACACGAGCAGTACTTC. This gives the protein CASSQEVGSSHEQYF.

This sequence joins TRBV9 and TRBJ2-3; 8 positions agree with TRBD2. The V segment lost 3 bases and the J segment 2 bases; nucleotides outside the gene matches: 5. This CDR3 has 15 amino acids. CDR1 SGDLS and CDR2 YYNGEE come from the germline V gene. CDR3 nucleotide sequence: TGTGCCAGCAGCGGCAGCGGGGGACTCACAGATACGCAGTATTTT. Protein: CASSGSGGLTDTQYF.

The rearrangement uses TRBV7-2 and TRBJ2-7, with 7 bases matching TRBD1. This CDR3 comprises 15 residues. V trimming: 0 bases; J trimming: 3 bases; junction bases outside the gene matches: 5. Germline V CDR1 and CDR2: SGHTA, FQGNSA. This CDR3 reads CASSLAGTVVYEQYV. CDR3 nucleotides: TGTGCCAGCAGCTTAGCTGGGACAGTTGTCTACGAGCAGTACGTC.

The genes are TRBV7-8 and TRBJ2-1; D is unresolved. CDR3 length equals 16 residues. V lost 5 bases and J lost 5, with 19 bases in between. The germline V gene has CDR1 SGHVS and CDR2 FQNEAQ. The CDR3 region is CASSTKPPLLNNEQFF. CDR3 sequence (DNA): TGTGCCAGCAGCACTAAGCCCCCACTATTGAACAATGAGCAGTTCTTC.

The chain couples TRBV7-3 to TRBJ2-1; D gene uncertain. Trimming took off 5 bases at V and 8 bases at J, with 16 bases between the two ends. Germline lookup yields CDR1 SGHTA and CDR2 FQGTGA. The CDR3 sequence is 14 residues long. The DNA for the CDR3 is TGTGCCAGCAGCCAAACGGAGCATACGCATGAGCAGTTCTTC. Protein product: CASSQTEHTHEQFF.

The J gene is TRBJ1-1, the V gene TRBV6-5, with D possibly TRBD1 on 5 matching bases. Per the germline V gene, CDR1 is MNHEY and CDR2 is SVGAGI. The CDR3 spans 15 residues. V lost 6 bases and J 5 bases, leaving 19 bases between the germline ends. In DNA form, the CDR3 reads TGTGCCAGCAGAAGAGGAGGGATAGGGGATACTGAAGCTTTCTTT. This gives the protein CASRRGGIGDTEAFF.